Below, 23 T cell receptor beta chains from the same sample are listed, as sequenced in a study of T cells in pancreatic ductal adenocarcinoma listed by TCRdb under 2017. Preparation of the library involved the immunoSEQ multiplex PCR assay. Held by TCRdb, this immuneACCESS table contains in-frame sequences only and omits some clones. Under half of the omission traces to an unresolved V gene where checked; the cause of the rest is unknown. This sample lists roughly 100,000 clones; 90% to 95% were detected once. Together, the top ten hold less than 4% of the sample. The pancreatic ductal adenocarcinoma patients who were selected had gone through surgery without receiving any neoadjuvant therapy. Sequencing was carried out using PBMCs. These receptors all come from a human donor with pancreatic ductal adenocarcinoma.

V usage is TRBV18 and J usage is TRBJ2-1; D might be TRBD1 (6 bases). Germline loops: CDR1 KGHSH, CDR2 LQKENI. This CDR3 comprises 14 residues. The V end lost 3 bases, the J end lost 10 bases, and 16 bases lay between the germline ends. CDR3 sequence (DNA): TGTGCCAGCTCACCGCCACAGGGTTCAGGGGAGCAGTTCTTC. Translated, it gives CASSPPQGSGEQFF. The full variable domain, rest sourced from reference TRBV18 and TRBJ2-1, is NAGVMQNPRHLVRRRGQEARLRCSPMKGHSHVYWYRQLPEEGLKFMVYLQKENIIDESGMPKERFSAEFPKEGPSILRIQQVVRGDSAAYFCASSPPQGSGEQFFGPGTRLTVL.

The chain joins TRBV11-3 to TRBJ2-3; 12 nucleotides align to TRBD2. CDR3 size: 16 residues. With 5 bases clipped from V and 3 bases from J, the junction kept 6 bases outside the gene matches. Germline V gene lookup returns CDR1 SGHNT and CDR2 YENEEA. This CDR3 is CASSRGLAGRTDTQYF. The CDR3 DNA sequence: TGTGCCAGCAGCCGAGGACTAGCGGGAAGGACAGATACGCAGTATTTT.

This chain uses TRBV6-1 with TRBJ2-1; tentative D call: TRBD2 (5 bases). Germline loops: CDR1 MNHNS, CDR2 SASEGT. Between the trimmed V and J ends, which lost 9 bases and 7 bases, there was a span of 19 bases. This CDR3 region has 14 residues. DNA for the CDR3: TGTGCCAGTTTGGGAGAGGATCCTTGGAATGAGCAGTTCTTC. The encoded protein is CASLGEDPWNEQFF.

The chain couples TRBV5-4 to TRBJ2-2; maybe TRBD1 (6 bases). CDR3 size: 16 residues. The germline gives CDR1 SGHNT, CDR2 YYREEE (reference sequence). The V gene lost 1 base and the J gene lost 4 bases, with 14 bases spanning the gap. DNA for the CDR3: TGTGCCAGCAGCTTGCAGGGGAGAGTGGGCACCGGGGAGCTGTTTTTT. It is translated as CASSLQGRVGTGELFF.

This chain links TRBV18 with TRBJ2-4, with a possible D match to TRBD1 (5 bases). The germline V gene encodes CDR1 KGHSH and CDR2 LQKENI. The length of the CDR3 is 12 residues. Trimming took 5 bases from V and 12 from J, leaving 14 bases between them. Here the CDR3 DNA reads TGTGCCAGCTCAGTGGATCAGGGCACTCAGTACTTC. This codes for CASSVDQGTQYF.

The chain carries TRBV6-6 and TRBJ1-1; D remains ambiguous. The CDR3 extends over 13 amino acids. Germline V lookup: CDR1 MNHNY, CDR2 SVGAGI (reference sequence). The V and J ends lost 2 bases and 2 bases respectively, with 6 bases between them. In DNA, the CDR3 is TGTGCCAGCAGTTACCGGGATAACACTGAAGCTTTCTTT. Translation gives CASSYRDNTEAFF.

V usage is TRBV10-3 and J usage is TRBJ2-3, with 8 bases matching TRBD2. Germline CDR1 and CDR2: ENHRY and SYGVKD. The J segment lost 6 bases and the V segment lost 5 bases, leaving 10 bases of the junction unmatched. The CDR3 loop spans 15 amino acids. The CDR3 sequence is CAISPGRGDLDTQYF. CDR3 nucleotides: TGTGCCATCAGTCCCGGGCGGGGGGATCTGGATACGCAGTATTTT.

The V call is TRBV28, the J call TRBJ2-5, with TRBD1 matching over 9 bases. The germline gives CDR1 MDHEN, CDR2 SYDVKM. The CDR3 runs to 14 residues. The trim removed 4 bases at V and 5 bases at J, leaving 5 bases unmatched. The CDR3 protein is CASSSGGTGETQYF. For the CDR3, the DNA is TGTGCCAGCAGTTCGGGCGGGACAGGGGAGACCCAGTACTTC.

The CDR3 reads CASSPLAGERSDTQYF. DNA of the CDR3: TGCGCCAGCAGCCCCTTAGCGGGGGAGAGGTCAGATACGCAGTATTTT. The chain uses TRBV4-1 and TRBJ2-3; 9 nucleotides align to TRBD2. Trimming took 4 bases from V and 4 from J; bases not matched to a gene: 9. The CDR3 has 16 amino acids. The germline CDR1 and CDR2 sequences are MGHRA and YSYEKL.

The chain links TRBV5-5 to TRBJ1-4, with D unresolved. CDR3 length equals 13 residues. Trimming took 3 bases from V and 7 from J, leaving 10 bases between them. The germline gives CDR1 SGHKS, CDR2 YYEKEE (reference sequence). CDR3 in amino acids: CASSSLSSEKLFF. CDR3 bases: TGTGCCAGCAGCTCCCTCTCGAGTGAAAAACTGTTTTTT.

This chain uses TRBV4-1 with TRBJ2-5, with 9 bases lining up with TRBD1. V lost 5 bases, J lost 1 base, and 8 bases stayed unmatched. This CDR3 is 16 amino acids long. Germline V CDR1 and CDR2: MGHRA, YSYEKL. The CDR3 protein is CASSIRTGESQETQYF. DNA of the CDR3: TGCGCCAGCAGCATTCGGACAGGGGAATCCCAAGAGACCCAGTACTTC.

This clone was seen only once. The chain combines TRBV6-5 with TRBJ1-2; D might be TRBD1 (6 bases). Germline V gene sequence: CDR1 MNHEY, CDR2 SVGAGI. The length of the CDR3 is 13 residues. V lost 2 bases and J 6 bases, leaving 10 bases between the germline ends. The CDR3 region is CASSYDQGHGYTF. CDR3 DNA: TGTGCCAGCAGTTACGATCAGGGGCATGGCTACACCTTC.

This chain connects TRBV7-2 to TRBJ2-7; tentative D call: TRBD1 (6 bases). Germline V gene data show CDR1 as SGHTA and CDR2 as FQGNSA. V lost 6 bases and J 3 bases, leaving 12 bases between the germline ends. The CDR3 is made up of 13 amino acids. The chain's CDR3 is CASRDSAGYEQYF. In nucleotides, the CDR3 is TGTGCCAGCAGGGACAGTGCCGGCTACGAGCAGTACTTC.

The CDR3 reads CASNPDLATYEQYF. The CDR3 DNA follows: TGTGCCAGCAATCCCGACCTAGCAACCTACGAGCAGTACTTC. The rearrangement joins TRBV28 to TRBJ2-7; D perhaps matches TRBD2 (5 bases). The V end was cut by 7 bases, the J end by 2 bases, with 15 bases between. Germline V gene sequence: CDR1 MDHEN, CDR2 SYDVKM. CDR3 length: 14 residues. The entire variable domain, with the rest obtained from reference TRBV28 and TRBJ2-7, is as follows: DVKVTQSSRYLVKRTGEKVFLECVQDMDHENMFWYRQDPGLGLRLIYFSYDVKMKEKGDIPEGYSVSREKKERFSLILESASTNQTSMYLCASNPDLATYEQYFGPGTRLTVT.

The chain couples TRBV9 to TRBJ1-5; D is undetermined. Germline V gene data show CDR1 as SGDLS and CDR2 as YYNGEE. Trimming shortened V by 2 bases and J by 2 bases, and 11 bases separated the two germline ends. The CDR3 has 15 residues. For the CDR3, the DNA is TGTGCCAGCAGCGTCGGGGTTGCTGGCAATCAGCCCCAGCATTTT. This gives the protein CASSVGVAGNQPQHF. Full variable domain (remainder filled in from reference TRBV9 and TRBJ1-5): DSGVTQTPKHLITATGQRVTLRCSPRSGDLSVYWYQQSLDQGLQFLIQYYNGEERAKGNILERFSAQQFPDLHSELNLSSLELGDSALYFCASSVGVAGNQPQHFGDGTRLSIL.

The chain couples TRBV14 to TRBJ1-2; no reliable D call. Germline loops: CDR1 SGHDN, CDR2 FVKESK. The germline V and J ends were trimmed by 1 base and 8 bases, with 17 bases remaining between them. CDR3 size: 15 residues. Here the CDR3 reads CASSQVDGGFGGYTF. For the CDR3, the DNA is TGTGCCAGCAGCCAAGTCGACGGAGGCTTCGGAGGCTACACCTTC.

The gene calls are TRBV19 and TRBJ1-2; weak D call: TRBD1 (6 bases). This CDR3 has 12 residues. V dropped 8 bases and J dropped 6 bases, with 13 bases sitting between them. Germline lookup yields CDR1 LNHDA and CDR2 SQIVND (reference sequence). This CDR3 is CASRRGKDGYTF. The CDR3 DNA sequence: TGTGCCAGTCGAAGGGGGAAGGATGGCTACACCTTC. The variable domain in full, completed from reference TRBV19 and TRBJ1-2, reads DGGITQSPKYLFRKEGQNVTLSCEQNLNHDAMYWYRQDPGQGLRLIYYSQIVNDFQKGDIAEGYSVSREKKESFPLTVTSAQKNPTAFYLCASRRGKDGYTFGSGTRLTVV.

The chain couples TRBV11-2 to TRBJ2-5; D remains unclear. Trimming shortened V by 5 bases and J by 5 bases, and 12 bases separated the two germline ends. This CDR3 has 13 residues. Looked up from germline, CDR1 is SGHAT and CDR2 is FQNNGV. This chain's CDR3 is CASSPETGETQYF. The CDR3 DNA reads TGTGCCAGCAGCCCCGAGACCGGGGAGACCCAGTACTTC.

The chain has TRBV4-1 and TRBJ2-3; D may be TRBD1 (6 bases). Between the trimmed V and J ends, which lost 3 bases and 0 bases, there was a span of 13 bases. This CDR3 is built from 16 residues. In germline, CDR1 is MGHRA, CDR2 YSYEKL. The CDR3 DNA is TGCGCCAGCAGCCAGCAACAGGGAATGAGCACAGATACGCAGTATTTT. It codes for CASSQQQGMSTDTQYF.

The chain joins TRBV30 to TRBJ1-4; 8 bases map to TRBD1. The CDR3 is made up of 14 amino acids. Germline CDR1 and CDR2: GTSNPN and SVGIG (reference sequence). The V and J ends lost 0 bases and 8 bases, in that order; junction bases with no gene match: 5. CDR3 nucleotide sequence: TGTGCCTGGAGTGTAACAGGGGGTCGGGAAAAACTGTTTTTT. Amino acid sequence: CAWSVTGGREKLFF.

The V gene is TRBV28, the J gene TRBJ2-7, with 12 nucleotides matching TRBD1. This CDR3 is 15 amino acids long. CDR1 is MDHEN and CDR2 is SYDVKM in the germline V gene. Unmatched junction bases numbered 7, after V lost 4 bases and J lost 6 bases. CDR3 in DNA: TGTGCCAGCAGTTCACCGGGACAGGGGGCGCGCGAGCAGTACTTC. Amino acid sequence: CASSSPGQGAREQYF.

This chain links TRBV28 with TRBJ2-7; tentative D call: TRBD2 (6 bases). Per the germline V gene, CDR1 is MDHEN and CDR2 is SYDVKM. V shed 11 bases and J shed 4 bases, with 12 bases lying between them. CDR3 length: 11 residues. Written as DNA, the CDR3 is TGTGCCGGCGGGCGGGGATACGAGCAGTACTTC. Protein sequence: CAGGRGYEQYF.

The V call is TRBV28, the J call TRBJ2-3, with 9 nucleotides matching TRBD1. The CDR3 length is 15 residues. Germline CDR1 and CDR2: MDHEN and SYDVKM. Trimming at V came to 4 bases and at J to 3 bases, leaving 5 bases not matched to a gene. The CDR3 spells CASSSSQGATDTQYF. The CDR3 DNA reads TGTGCCAGCAGTTCTTCACAGGGGGCTACAGATACGCAGTATTTT.